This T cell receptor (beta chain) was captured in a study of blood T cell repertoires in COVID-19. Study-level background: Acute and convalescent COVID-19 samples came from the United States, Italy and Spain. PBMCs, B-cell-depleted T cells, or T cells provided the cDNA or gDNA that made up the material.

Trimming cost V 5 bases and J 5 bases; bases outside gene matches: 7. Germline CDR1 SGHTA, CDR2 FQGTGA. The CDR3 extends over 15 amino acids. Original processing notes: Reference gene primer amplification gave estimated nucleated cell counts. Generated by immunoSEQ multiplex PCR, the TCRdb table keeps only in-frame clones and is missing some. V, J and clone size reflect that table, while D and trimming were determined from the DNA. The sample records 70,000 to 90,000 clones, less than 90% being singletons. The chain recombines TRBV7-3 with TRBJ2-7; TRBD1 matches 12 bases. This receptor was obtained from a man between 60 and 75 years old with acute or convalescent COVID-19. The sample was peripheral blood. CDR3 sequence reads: CASSAGTGGMNEQYF. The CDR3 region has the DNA TGTGCCAGCAGCGCCGGGACAGGGGGCATGAACGAGCAGTACTTC.